These 20 T cell receptor beta chains came from one sample sequenced in a study of T-cell reconstitution after alpha-beta-depleted transplantation in children. The authors prepared the TCRbeta library with unique molecular identifiers. Each CDR3 protein is one row after TCRdb ran MiXCR on the PCR reads. The sample includes 98,000 or so distinct CDR3 sequences, about 6.4% of them seen just once. Sequences were derived from PBMCs, mostly from graft donor cells, sampled 360 days after TCRalphabeta/CD19-depleted stem cell transplant. The receptors originated from a male patient aged 2-15 years who had a stem cell transplant for acute lymphoblastic leukemia, so the T cells may come from the graft donor.

The table lists this clonotype with many counts. CDR3 DNA: TGTGCCAGCAGACAAACAGGGGACAACGAGCAGTACTTC. Its protein product is CASRQTGDNEQYF. This chain uses TRBV28 with TRBJ2-7; 7 bases are a match to TRBD1. Germline V gene lookup returns CDR1 MDHEN and CDR2 SYDVKM. V trimming: 6 bases; J trimming: 5 bases; junction bases outside the gene matches: 7. This CDR3 is 13 amino acids long.

The gene calls are TRBV6-4 and TRBJ2-7; a weak D match, TRBD1 (5 bases). The V and J ends lost 3 bases and 6 bases respectively, with 12 bases between them. The germline gives CDR1 MRHNA, CDR2 SNTAGT. This CDR3 contains 13 residues. The CDR3 coding sequence is TGTGCCAGCAGTGAAAATAGGGGATCCGAGCAGTACTTC. Protein sequence: CASSENRGSEQYF.

This rearrangement joins TRBV7-9 to TRBJ2-7; 7 bases map to TRBD2. CDR1 and CDR2 from the germline V gene are SEHNR and FQNEAQ (reference sequence). The CDR3 extends over 15 amino acids. Germline trimming cut 5 bases from V and 3 bases from J; bases unmatched to any gene: 10. The CDR3 DNA sequence: TGTGCCAGCAGCCATATGGGGGGGAGTCTCTACGAGCAGTACTTC. This sequence encodes CASSHMGGSLYEQYF.

This clonotype was observed at least ten times. The chain joins TRBV7-9 to TRBJ2-7, with D unclear. Germline assignment: CDR1 SEHNR and CDR2 FQNEAQ (reference sequence). The CDR3 extends over 14 amino acids. V gave up 5 bases and J gave up 2 bases, with 13 bases separating them. CDR3 DNA: TGTGCCAGCAGCCCCTACACCGACGCCTACGAGCAGTACTTC. Its protein product is CASSPYTDAYEQYF.

A remark on this clonotype: This may be a read error, as it is one base from a much larger clone. The chain employs TRBV28 and TRBJ2-5; D may be TRBD1 (6 bases). V lost 6 bases, J lost 0 bases, and 11 bases lay in between. The CDR3 contains 14 residues. CDR1 and CDR2 from the germline V gene are MDHEN and SYDVKM. CDR3 nucleotides: TGTGCCAGCAGGTTAGCAGGGGACCAAGAGACCCAGTACTTC. Its protein is CASRLAGDQETQYF.

V usage is TRBV6-2 or TRBV6-3 and J usage is TRBJ2-5; D ambiguous. V shed 2 bases and J shed 5 bases, with 9 bases lying between them. Germline V lookup: CDR1 MNHEY, CDR2 SVGEGT. The CDR3 contains 13 residues. The CDR3 sequence: CASSYPHGETQYF. The DNA of the CDR3 is TGTGCCAGCAGTTACCCCCATGGGGAGACCCAGTACTTC.

The genes are TRBV11-2 and TRBJ2-7, with 7 nucleotides matching TRBD2. V trimming: 3 bases; J trimming: 4 bases; junction bases outside the gene matches: 6. CDR3 length: 14 amino acids. CDR1 is SGHAT, CDR2 FQNNGV, per germline. CDR3 loop: CASSFWEGMYEQYF. For the CDR3, the DNA is TGTGCCAGCAGCTTCTGGGAGGGGATGTACGAGCAGTACTTC.

This clonotype was detected only a few times. This chain uses TRBV27 with TRBJ2-1, with 12 bases fitting TRBD2. CDR3 length: 16 amino acids. Losses at the gene ends were 3 bases for V and 3 bases for J; bases not matched to a gene: 3. The germline gives CDR1 MNHEY, CDR2 SMNVEV (reference sequence). This CDR3 reads CASSFLAGGLYNEQFF. The CDR3 region has the DNA TGTGCCAGCAGTTTCCTAGCGGGAGGGCTCTACAATGAGCAGTTCTTC.

This clonotype was picked up a small number of times. The chain couples TRBV24-1 to TRBJ1-2; no clear D. The V end lost 5 bases, the J end lost 4 bases, and 4 bases lay between the germline ends. This CDR3 region has 11 residues. Germline V lookup: CDR1 KGHDR, CDR2 SFDVKD. Written as DNA, the CDR3 is TGTGCCACCAGTGGGACCTATGGCTACACCTTC. Translated: CATSGTYGYTF.

This clonotype has at least ten counts. This chain joins TRBV28 and TRBJ2-1; 7 positions match TRBD2. This CDR3 region has 14 residues. The V segment lost 1 base and the J segment 7 bases; nucleotides outside the gene matches: 4. In germline, CDR1 is MDHEN, CDR2 SYDVKM. CDR3 loop: CASSLLRGGNEQFF. The CDR3 nucleotides read TGTGCCAGCAGTTTATTGCGGGGAGGGAATGAGCAGTTCTTC.

This clonotype was picked up many times. The gene calls are TRBV5-1 and TRBJ2-7; D call uncertain. This CDR3 has 16 residues. V gave up 3 bases and J gave up 0 bases, with 16 bases separating them. Germline loops: CDR1 SGHRS, CDR2 YFSETQ. The CDR3 region has the DNA TGCGCCAGCAGCTCGTTCAAGACCCCCACCTCCTACGAGCAGTACTTC. Its protein product is CASSSFKTPTSYEQYF. Based on the CDR3 plus reference TRBV5-1 and TRBJ2-7, the full variable domain is KAGVTQTPRYLIKTRGQQVTLSCSPISGHRSVSWYQQTPGQGLQFLFEYFSETQRNKGNFPGRFSGRQFSNSRSEMNVSTLELGDSALYLCASSSFKTPTSYEQYFGPGTRLTVT.

This clonotype was detected a few times. The chain recombines TRBV28 with TRBJ1-4, with 8 bases matching TRBD1. The germline gives CDR1 MDHEN, CDR2 SYDVKM. After removal of 5 bases from V and 0 bases from J, the junction contained 8 bases not matched to a gene. The CDR3 totals 17 residues. CDR3 residues: CASSTGTGGATNEKLFF. CDR3 DNA sequence: TGTGCCAGCAGTACCGGGACAGGCGGCGCAACTAATGAAAAACTGTTTTTT.

This clonotype was detected many times. V is TRBV29-1 and J is TRBJ2-5, with 13 bases matching TRBD2. With 7 bases clipped from V and 4 bases from J, the junction kept 3 bases outside the gene matches. The CDR3 contains 13 residues. Germline values: CDR1 SQVTM, CDR2 ANQGSEA. CDR3 sequence reads: CSAWTSGGETQYF. The CDR3, as DNA: TGCAGCGCCTGGACTAGCGGGGGAGAGACCCAGTACTTC.

V usage is TRBV19 and J usage is TRBJ1-2; a possible D gene is TRBD1 (5 bases). Trimming left V 7 bases short and J 3 bases short, with 12 bases between. Per germline, CDR1 LNHDA and CDR2 SQIVND (reference sequence). The length of the CDR3 is 13 residues. CDR3 DNA: TGTGCCAGTACCCAAGGGGTGTACTATGGCTACACCTTC. Amino acids: CASTQGVYYGYTF.

This clonotype was found a few times. The rearrangement links TRBV7-8 to TRBJ1-5; the match to TRBD1 covers 7 bases. Trimming removed 4 bases from V and 2 bases from J; junction bases left unmatched: 2. The CDR3 loop spans 14 amino acids. Germline CDR1 SGHVS, CDR2 FQNEAQ. In DNA form, the CDR3 reads TGTGCCAGCAGCTCAACAGGGGGCAATCAGCCCCAGCATTTT. Translation gives CASSSTGGNQPQHF. Based on the CDR3 plus reference TRBV7-8 and TRBJ1-5, the full variable domain is GAGVSQSPRYKVAKRGQDVALRCDPISGHVSLFWYQQALGQGPEFLTYFQNEAQLDKSGLPSDRFFAERPEGSVSTLKIQRTQQEDSAVYLCASSSTGGNQPQHFGDGTRLSIL.

This clonotype was found many times. The chain has TRBV4-2 and TRBJ2-2, with D uncertain. The germline V and J ends were trimmed by 1 base and 7 bases, with 1 base remaining between them. CDR1 is LGHNA, CDR2 YNFKEQ, per germline. The CDR3 sequence is 11 residues long. The CDR3 spells CASSQGGELFF. The CDR3 DNA is TGTGCCAGCAGCCAAGGCGGGGAGCTGTTTTTT.

There are many counts of this clonotype. This chain joins TRBV27 and TRBJ2-7; D unresolved. Between the trimmed V and J ends, which lost 0 bases and 0 bases, there was a span of 6 bases. Germline CDR1 is MNHEY and CDR2 is SMNVEV (reference sequence). The CDR3 totals 14 residues. CDR3 residues: CASSLSWSSYEQYF. In DNA, the CDR3 is TGTGCCAGCAGTTTATCGTGGAGCTCCTACGAGCAGTACTTC.

This clonotype was seen only a few times. This chain links TRBV7-9 with TRBJ2-3, with 7 bases matching TRBD2. The trim removed 2 bases at V and 5 bases at J, leaving 7 bases unmatched. The CDR3 spans 15 residues. Germline-derived CDR1 and CDR2 are SEHNR and FQNEAQ (reference sequence). The CDR3 sequence: CASSLTAGEVDTQYF. In DNA, the CDR3 is TGTGCCAGCAGCTTAACGGCGGGGGAGGTAGATACGCAGTATTTT. Drawing the rest from reference TRBV7-9 and TRBJ2-3, the complete variable domain is DTGVSQNPRHKITKRGQNVTFRCDPISEHNRLYWYRQTLGQGPEFLTYFQNEAQLEKSRLLSDRFSAERPKGSFSTLEIQRTEQGDSAMYLCASSLTAGEVDTQYFGPGTRLTVL.

This clonotype showed up many times. The chain employs TRBV5-6 and TRBJ2-2; 9 bases are shared with TRBD2. The V and J ends lost 2 bases and 0 bases, in that order; junction bases with no gene match: 8. The CDR3 is 18 residues long. The germline V gene has CDR1 SGHDT and CDR2 YYEEEE. CDR3 sequence: CASSLNGLARPNTGELFF. The CDR3 coding sequence is TGTGCCAGCAGCTTAAATGGACTAGCGCGACCGAACACCGGGGAGCTGTTTTTT. Full variable domain (missing parts from reference TRBV5-6 and TRBJ2-2): DAGVTQSPTHLIKTRGQQVTLRCSPKSGHDTVSWYQQALGQGPQFIFQYYEEEERQRGNFPDRFSGHQFPNYSSELNVNALLLGDSALYLCASSLNGLARPNTGELFFGEGSRLTVL.

This clonotype has ten or more counts. The CDR3 coding sequence is TGTGCCAGCAGTTTGGTCGGGATGAACACCGGGGAGCTGTTTTTT. This gives the protein CASSLVGMNTGELFF. V usage is TRBV12-3 or TRBV12-4 and J usage is TRBJ2-2; D possibly corresponds to TRBD2 (5 bases). V was cut by 3 bases and J by 1 base, with 9 bases left in between. The CDR3 covers 15 residues.